The clone carrying this T cell receptor (beta chain) has only a few counts. The antigen is undetermined. This CDR3 contains 18 residues. The germline CDR1 and CDR2 sequences are SGHTA and FQGNSA. V dropped 6 bases and J dropped 0; count of bases not matched to a gene: 14. Unique molecular identifiers were included in an RNA-based 3' RACE TCR library. TCRdb reanalysed the 3' RACE reads using MiXCR and keeps one entry per CDR3 protein. The table includes about 89,000 distinct CDR3 sequences, roughly 6.4% detected once. This entry comes from a study of HIV-infected children after antiretroviral therapy interruption. Overall study context: Interruption group median age about 9.5 years; continuous group 8 years. Weeks 0, 48 and 150 were sampled under continuous treatment.

Study outcomes and limitations: Naive CD4+ sequences overlapped less between time points once interruption began.

Noted treatment: PENTA 11 planned treatment interruption arm or continuous ART arm. From thawed PBMCs, naive CD4+ CD45RA+ CD45RO- T cells were sorted. Sequences were derived from CD45RA+ CD4+ T cells from PBMCs, pooled from several time points, sampled from a donor given antiretroviral therapy, either interrupted or continuous. The subset here: naive CD4+ CD45RA+ CD45RO- T cells. This TCR came from a pool of human donors with HIV. The chain joins TRBV7-2 to TRBJ1-1; TRBD1 aligns across 9 bases. The CDR3 DNA reads TGTGCCAGCAGTCTTACAGGGGGCTATTCTTTCGTGAACACTGAAGCTTTCTTT. It encodes CASSLTGGYSFVNTEAFF.